These 21 T cell receptor beta chains share one sample of origin, sequenced in a study of regulatory T cells in long-lasting Graves disease. Described time point: newly diagnosed GD, antithyroid drugs for less than 3 months. The TCR library was made from RNA extracted from PBMCs. Libraries of TCR beta came from iRepertoire HTBI primers plus Arm-PCR of CDR3 regions. In TCRdb, the multiplex PCR reads were re-called with MiXCR into one record per CDR3 protein. The data contain about 330,000 distinct CDR3 sequences, 15% to 20% of them seen just once; the ten biggest clones take up 20% to 25%. These data were also filed under a second study, of T cells in Graves' hyperthyroidism and ophthalmopathy.

Specimen: peripheral blood mononuclear cells (PBMCs), collected at new diagnosis, from a patient treated with antithyroid drugs. All receptors come from a woman younger than 30 with Graves disease.

This clonotype occurred many times. The chain recombines TRBV28 with TRBJ2-2, with 10 bases lining up with TRBD1. This CDR3 has 19 amino acids. The ends lost 5 bases at V and 2 bases at J; junction bases unmatched: 14. Germline CDR1 and CDR2: MDHEN and SYDVKM. The DNA for the CDR3 is TGTGCCAGCAGTCCCCTCACTTTCGGGACAGGGGCAAACACCGGGGAGCTGTTTTTT. This gives the protein CASSPLTFGTGANTGELFF.

This clonotype came up many times. The chain has TRBV2 and TRBJ2-1, with TRBD1 as a possible D gene (5 bases). CDR3 length: 13 residues. Germline lookup yields CDR1 SNHLY and CDR2 FYNNEI. V lost 7 bases and J lost 5, with 12 bases in between. CDR3 sequence reads: CASTPGADNEQFF. The CDR3 nucleotides read TGTGCCAGCACCCCTGGGGCGGACAATGAGCAGTTCTTC. Based on the CDR3 plus reference TRBV2 and TRBJ2-1, the full variable domain is EPEVTQTPSHQVTQMGQEVILRCVPISNHLYFYWYRQILGQKVEFLVSFYNNEISEKSEIFDDQFSVERPDGSNFTLKIRSTKLEDSAMYFCASTPGADNEQFFGPGTRLTVL.

This clonotype was seen at least ten times. The V gene is TRBV30, the J gene TRBJ1-2, with D unresolved. Trimming removed 1 base at V and 4 bases at J, with 7 bases between. CDR1 GTSNPN and CDR2 SVGIG come from the germline V gene (reference sequence). The CDR3 spans 12 residues. As DNA, the CDR3 is TGTGCCTGGAGTGGAATGGGCTATGGCTACACCTTC. This gives the protein CAWSGMGYGYTF. Full variable domain (rest looked up from reference TRBV30 and TRBJ1-2): SQTIHQWPATLVQPVGSPLSLECTVEGTSNPNLYWYRQAAGRGLQLLFYSVGIGQISSEVPQNLSASRPQDRQFILSSKKLLLSDSGFYLCAWSGMGYGYTFGSGTRLTVV.

The chain uses TRBV5-1 and TRBJ2-7; the D gene is possibly TRBD1 (6 bases). In germline, CDR1 is SGHRS, CDR2 YFSETQ. The CDR3 contains 18 residues. The V end was cut by 0 bases, the J end by 0 bases, with 19 bases between. This chain's CDR3 is CASSLVSIGGTGSYEQYF. The CDR3 DNA follows: TGCGCCAGCAGCTTGGTATCCATAGGGGGAACAGGCTCCTACGAGCAGTACTTC.

There are many counts of this clonotype. The chain is built from TRBV5-1 and TRBJ2-1; 8 bases agree with TRBD1. Germline trimming cut 3 bases from V and 8 bases from J; bases unmatched to any gene: 7. CDR3 length: 14 amino acids. Germline loops: CDR1 SGHRS, CDR2 YFSETQ. The CDR3 protein is CASSYGQGRDEQFF. CDR3 in DNA: TGCGCCAGCAGCTATGGACAGGGACGGGATGAGCAGTTCTTC.

Concerning this clonotype: A far larger clone lies a single base away; this is likely a read error. This rearrangement joins TRBV20-1 to TRBJ2-1; 8 bases match TRBD2. The CDR3 totals 13 residues. Germline V gene sequence: CDR1 DFQATT, CDR2 SNEGSKA (reference sequence). V trimming: 3 bases; J trimming: 10 bases; junction bases outside the gene matches: 8. The CDR3 loop reads CSASGAGGREQFF. The CDR3 DNA reads TGCAGTGCTAGCGGGGCGGGAGGCCGGGAGCAGTTCTTC.

This clonotype was seen only a few times. This chain joins TRBV4-1 and TRBJ2-7; 7 bases map to TRBD2. The CDR3 consists of 15 residues. The J segment lost 3 bases and the V segment lost 1 base, leaving 6 bases of the junction unmatched. The V gene's germline CDR1 is MGHRA and CDR2 YSYEKL. The CDR3 DNA is TGCGCCAGCAGCCAAGGACAAGCGGGAAACTACGAGCAGTACTTC. Translating gives CASSQGQAGNYEQYF.

This rearrangement joins TRBV2 to TRBJ2-2; 11 bases line up with TRBD2. Trimming removed 3 bases from V and 5 bases from J; junction bases left unmatched: 2. CDR3 size: 15 residues. The V gene's germline CDR1 is SNHLY and CDR2 FYNNEI. The CDR3 protein is CASSEGLAVTGELFF. CDR3 sequence (DNA): TGTGCCAGCAGTGAGGGACTAGCGGTTACCGGGGAGCTGTTTTTT. The variable domain in full, with the rest retrieved from reference TRBV2 and TRBJ2-2, is EPEVTQTPSHQVTQMGQEVILRCVPISNHLYFYWYRQILGQKVEFLVSFYNNEISEKSEIFDDQFSVERPDGSNFTLKIRSTKLEDSAMYFCASSEGLAVTGELFFGEGSRLTVL.

The J gene is TRBJ2-2, the V gene TRBV10-1; TRBD1 agrees at 9 bases. The CDR3 is 14 amino acids. Germline CDR1 reads WNHNN; CDR2 reads SYGVQD (reference sequence). V lost 5 bases to trimming and J lost 6 bases; unmatched junction nucleotides: 4. The DNA for the CDR3 is TGCGCCAGCAGTCACGACAGGGGGTCCGGGGAGCTGTTTTTT. This translates into CASSHDRGSGELFF.

This clonotype showed up many times. V is TRBV4-1 and J is TRBJ1-1, with 8 bases lining up with TRBD1. The CDR3 is 13 amino acids. With 1 base clipped from V and 6 bases from J, the junction kept 1 base outside the gene matches. Germline V CDR1 and CDR2: MGHRA, YSYEKL. The CDR3 DNA reads as TGCGCCAGCAGCCAAGGGGACAGGCCTGAAGCTTTCTTT. As protein: CASSQGDRPEAFF.

J is TRBJ2-7 and V is TRBV9; maybe TRBD2 (5 bases). This CDR3 comprises 15 residues. Germline lookup yields CDR1 SGDLS and CDR2 YYNGEE. V was pared by 0 bases and J by 4 bases, with 14 bases between. Here the CDR3 reads CASSVAPTRTYEQYF. The CDR3 nucleotides are TGTGCCAGCAGCGTAGCTCCCACACGGACTTACGAGCAGTACTTC. The full variable domain, its missing parts supplied by reference TRBV9 and TRBJ2-7, is DSGVTQTPKHLITATGQRVTLRCSPRSGDLSVYWYQQSLDQGLQFLIQYYNGEERAKGNILERFSAQQFPDLHSELNLSSLELGDSALYFCASSVAPTRTYEQYFGPGTRLTVT.

This chain uses TRBV18 with TRBJ2-2; D remains ambiguous. Trimming shortened V by 6 bases and J by 4 bases, and 15 bases separated the two germline ends. The germline V gene has CDR1 KGHSH and CDR2 LQKENI. The CDR3 loop spans 15 amino acids. CDR3 sequence reads: CASSASAPGTGELFF. The CDR3 bases are TGTGCCAGCTCGGCCTCGGCCCCGGGCACCGGGGAGCTGTTTTTT.

This clonotype was counted ten times or more. The chain recombines TRBV7-9 with TRBJ2-1; D gene unclear. Trimming removed 5 bases at V and 2 bases at J, with 13 bases between. Germline V CDR1 and CDR2: SEHNR, FQNEAQ (reference sequence). The CDR3 is 15 residues long. CDR3 amino acids: CASSPDPGPYNEQFF. DNA for the CDR3: TGTGCCAGCAGCCCCGACCCGGGTCCCTACAATGAGCAGTTCTTC.

This clonotype showed up just a few times. The J gene is TRBJ2-7, the V gene TRBV29-1; 9 positions match TRBD1. Trimming took 6 bases from V and 0 from J; bases not matched to a gene: 6. The V gene's germline CDR1 is SQVTM and CDR2 ANQGSEA. The CDR3 is 14 residues long. The CDR3 loop reads CSVPGQGTSYEQYF. As DNA, the CDR3 is TGCAGCGTGCCGGGACAGGGAACCTCCTACGAGCAGTACTTC.

This clonotype was observed a handful of times. The V and J genes are TRBV6-1 and TRBJ1-3; D gene unclear. The CDR3 length is 15 residues. The V end lost 6 bases, the J end lost 4 bases, and 16 bases lay between the germline ends. CDR1 and CDR2 from the germline V gene are MNHNS and SASEGT. CDR3 in amino acids: CASSQNPQSGNTIYF. Here the CDR3 DNA reads TGTGCCAGCAGCCAAAACCCCCAGTCGGGAAACACCATATATTTT.

This rearrangement joins TRBV3-1 to TRBJ2-3; the match to TRBD2 covers 15 bases. V dropped 0 bases and J dropped 4; count of bases not matched to a gene: 11. CDR1 LGHDT and CDR2 YNNKEL come from the germline V gene (reference sequence). The CDR3 covers 20 residues. DNA for the CDR3: TGTGCCAGCAGCCAAGATCTTGTTGGACTAGCGGGAGGGCCCCCAGATACGCAGTATTTT. Its translation: CASSQDLVGLAGGPPDTQYF.

This clonotype was counted a few times. This chain joins TRBV12-3 or TRBV12-4 and TRBJ2-5; tentatively, D is TRBD1 or TRBD2 (6 bases each). V was trimmed by 7 bases and J by 5 bases, leaving 17 bases between them. This CDR3 contains 14 residues. CDR3 DNA sequence: TGTGCCAGCACCTTATACGGGGGCAGGGAGACCCAGTACTTC. Translation gives CASTLYGGRETQYF.

This clonotype was seen only a few times. The chain combines TRBV20-1 with TRBJ2-3; D remains unclear. CDR1 is DFQATT, CDR2 SNEGSKA, per germline (reference sequence). Trimming took 5 bases from V and 6 from J, leaving 12 bases between them. This CDR3 has 12 amino acids. CDR3 protein: CSASQVSDTQYF. CDR3 bases: TGCAGTGCTTCCCAGGTTTCGGATACGCAGTATTTT.

This clonotype was recorded many times. As DNA, the CDR3 is TGTGCCAGCAGCTTAGGCGACAGGGGGCAGAATGAGCAGTTCTTC. It yields the protein CASSLGDRGQNEQFF. This sequence joins TRBV11-1 and TRBJ2-1, with TRBD1 identical over 10 bases. This CDR3 is built from 15 residues. Unmatched junction bases numbered 4, after V lost 1 base and J lost 7 bases. CDR1 is SGHAT and CDR2 is FQDESV in the germline V gene (reference sequence).

This clonotype was seen repeatedly, ten times or more. The gene calls are TRBV7-9 and TRBJ2-7; 16 positions agree with TRBD2. This CDR3 region has 18 residues. Germline V gene sequence: CDR1 SEHNR, CDR2 FQNEAQ (reference sequence). With V trimmed by 4 bases and J by 4 bases, 10 bases remained unmatched. The CDR3 loop is CASSSTGTSGRAVYEQYF. In DNA form, the CDR3 reads TGTGCCAGCAGCTCGACCGGGACTAGCGGGAGGGCCGTGTACGAGCAGTACTTC.

The chain is built from TRBV14 and TRBJ2-1; a weak D match, TRBD1 (6 bases). The CDR3 runs to 16 residues. Between the trimmed V and J ends, which lost 4 bases and 7 bases, there was a span of 20 bases. Germline CDR1 reads SGHDN; CDR2 reads FVKESK. CDR3 loop: CASSPGATLVGNEQFF. In nucleotides, the CDR3 is TGTGCCAGCAGCCCAGGGGCCACCTTAGTTGGGAATGAGCAGTTCTTC.